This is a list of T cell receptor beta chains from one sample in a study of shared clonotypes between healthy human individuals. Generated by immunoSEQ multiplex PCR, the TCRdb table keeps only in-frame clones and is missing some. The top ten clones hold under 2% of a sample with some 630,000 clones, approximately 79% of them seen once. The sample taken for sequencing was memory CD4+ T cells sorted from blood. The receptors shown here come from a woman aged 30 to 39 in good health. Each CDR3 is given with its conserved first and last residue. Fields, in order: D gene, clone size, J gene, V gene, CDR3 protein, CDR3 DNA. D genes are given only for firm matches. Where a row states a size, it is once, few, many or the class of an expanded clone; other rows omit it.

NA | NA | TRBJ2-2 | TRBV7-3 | CASSRMRGSAGELFF | TGTGCCAGCAGCCGCATGAGGGGGAGCGCCGGGGAGCTGTTTTTT
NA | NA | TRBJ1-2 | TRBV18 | CASSLDSNYGYTF | TGTGCCAGCTCACTTGATAGTAACTATGGCTACACCTTC
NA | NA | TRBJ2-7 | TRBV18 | CASSPGVGTYEQYF | TGTGCCAGCTCACCGGGAGTGGGTACCTACGAGCAGTACTTC
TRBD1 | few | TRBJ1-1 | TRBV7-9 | CASSPRTGSTEAFF | TGTGCCAGCAGCCCTCGGACAGGGAGCACTGAAGCTTTCTTT
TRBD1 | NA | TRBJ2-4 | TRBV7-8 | CASSEGARGRIQYF | TGTGCCAGCAGCGAAGGGGCCAGGGGGCGCATTCAGTACTTC
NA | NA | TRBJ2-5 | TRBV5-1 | CASSFPLHQETQYF | TGCGCCAGCAGCTTCCCATTGCACCAAGAGACCCAGTACTTC
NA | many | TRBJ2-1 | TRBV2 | CASSAFSEQFF | TGTGCCAGCAGCGCCTTTAGTGAGCAGTTCTTC
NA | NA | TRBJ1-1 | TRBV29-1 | CSVVRTNTEAFF | TGCAGCGTTGTTAGGACGAACACTGAAGCTTTCTTT
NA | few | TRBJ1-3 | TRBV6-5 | CASQRRNTIYF | TGTGCCAGCCAGAGAAGAAACACCATATATTTT
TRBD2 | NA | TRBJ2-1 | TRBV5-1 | CASSLFGPAGGAPRDNEQFF | TGCGCCAGCAGCTTGTTTGGGCCAGCGGGAGGCGCCCCTCGAGACAATGAGCAGTTCTTC
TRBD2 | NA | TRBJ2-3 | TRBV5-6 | CASSPGPSGSSRVGTQYF | TGTGCCAGCAGCCCGGGGCCTAGCGGGAGTTCCCGCGTTGGTACGCAGTATTTT
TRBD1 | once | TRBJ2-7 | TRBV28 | CASSGTGDSYEQYF | TGTGCCAGCTCCGGGACAGGGGACTCCTACGAGCAGTACTTC
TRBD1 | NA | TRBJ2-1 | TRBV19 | CASRGQAVYNEQFF | TGTGCCAGTAGGGGACAGGCGGTCTACAATGAGCAGTTCTTC
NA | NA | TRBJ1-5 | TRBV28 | CASSRRSLRYSNQPQHF | TGTGCCAGCAGTAGACGAAGCCTTCGGTATAGCAATCAGCCCCAGCATTTT
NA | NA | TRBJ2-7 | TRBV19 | CASNDRPSSYEQYF | TGTGCCAGTAACGACAGGCCAAGCTCCTACGAGCAGTACTTC
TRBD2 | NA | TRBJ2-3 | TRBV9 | CASSPSSGLMTDTQYF | TGTGCCAGCAGCCCGTCTAGCGGATTGATGACAGATACGCAGTATTTT
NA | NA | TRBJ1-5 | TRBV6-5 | CASKPDRTWGQPQHF | TGTGCCAGCAAACCCGACAGGACCTGGGGGCAGCCCCAGCATTTT
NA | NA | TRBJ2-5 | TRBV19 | CASSEGSGRQETQYF | TGTGCCAGTAGTGAGGGATCAGGGAGACAAGAGACCCAGTACTTC
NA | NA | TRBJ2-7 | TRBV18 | CASSPEGYEQYF | TGTGCCAGCTCACCAGAAGGTTACGAGCAGTACTTC
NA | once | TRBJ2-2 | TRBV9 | CASSVVGSGELFF | TGTGCCAGCAGCGTAGTGGGCTCCGGGGAGCTGTTTTTT
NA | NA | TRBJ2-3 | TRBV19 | CASRRRDSSTDTQYF | TGTGCCAGTAGAAGGAGGGATTCTAGCACAGATACGCAGTATTTT
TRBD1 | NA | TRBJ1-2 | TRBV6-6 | CASSQQGAGGYTF | TGTGCCAGCAGCCAACAGGGGGCCGGTGGCTACACCTTC
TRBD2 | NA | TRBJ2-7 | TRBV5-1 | CASSLAGGGGNEQYF | TGCGCCAGCAGCTTGGCGGGCGGGGGAGGAAACGAGCAGTACTTC